The rows below give T cell receptor beta chains drawn from one sample of a study of identical twins. One entry per CDR3 protein results from TCRdb running MiXCR on the 5' RACE reads. The sample lists around 1.7 million distinct CDR3 sequences; 32% were seen once. The specimen was cord blood. These TCRs come from a newborn girl in good health. The conserved cysteine and the conserved F or W are not part of the CDR3 here. Each record gives: V gene, CDR3 protein.

>TRBV12-3/TRBV12-4
ASSPSARVNYGYT
>TRBV20-1
SARVYGTSGRAVGTDTQY
>TRBV6-5
ASGRSGTGELF
>TRBV5-1
ASSWGQGRGNTEAF
>TRBV6-1
ASSSEGGTEH
>TRBV20-1
SATSGYISYNEQY
>TRBV4-2
ASSQDRVADTGELF
>TRBV20-1
STDPGGYEQY
>TRBV12-3/TRBV12-4
ASSRSTANEKLF
>TRBV11-2
ASRGFPPADTQY
>TRBV28
ASRESINYGCT
>TRBV27
ASSFKTPSYNEQF
>TRBV28
ASSPLVHYSNQPQH
>TRBV25-1
ASRIHSGGYQETQY
>TRBV12-3/TRBV12-4
AGSGPNNEQF
>TRBV6-1
ASSEVGGLTDTQY
>TRBV29-1
SVETRGGKNTGELF
>TRBV20-1
SARYRGYGYT
>TRBV11-2
ASSSLAGGSGANVLT
>TRBV16
ASSQSTGGSYEQY
>TRBV6-1
ASSEGDRFSDTQY
>TRBV12-3/TRBV12-4
ASTGQQGSTYYNEQF
>TRBV5-5
ASRPGPLGELQH
>TRBV10-3
AIQMNTEAF
>TRBV20-1
SAAPQLAISYEQY
>TRBV3-1
ASSQVRTGGKQY
>TRBV12-3/TRBV12-4
ATQSRTSYEQY
>TRBV9
ASSVDSLVTEQF
>TRBV10-3
AISDTGVGGHNEKLF
>TRBV20-1
SAKYLVTAAKNIQY
>TRBV7-9
ASSPLNGGINQPQH
>TRBV7-9
ASRPDLLSGANVLT
>TRBV20-1
SATDTSYEQY
>TRBV10-3
AISESQLYSNQPQH
>TRBV4-2
TSSQDPGPTGEKLF
>TRBV20-1
SARVDSNSPLH
>TRBV12-3/TRBV12-4
ASSSPAGTGREKLF